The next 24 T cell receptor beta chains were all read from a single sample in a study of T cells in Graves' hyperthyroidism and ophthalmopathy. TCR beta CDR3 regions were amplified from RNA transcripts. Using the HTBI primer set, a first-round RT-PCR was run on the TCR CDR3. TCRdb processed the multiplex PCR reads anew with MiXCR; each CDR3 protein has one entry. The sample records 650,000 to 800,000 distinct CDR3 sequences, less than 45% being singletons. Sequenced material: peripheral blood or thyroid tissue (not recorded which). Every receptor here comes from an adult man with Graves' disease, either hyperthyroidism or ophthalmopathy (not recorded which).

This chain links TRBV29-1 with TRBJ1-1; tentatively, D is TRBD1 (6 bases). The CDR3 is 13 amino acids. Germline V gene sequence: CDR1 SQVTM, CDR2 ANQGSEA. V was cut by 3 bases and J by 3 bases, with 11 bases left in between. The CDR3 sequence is CSVDGGGDTEAFF. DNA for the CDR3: TGCAGCGTTGACGGAGGGGGGGACACTGAAGCTTTCTTT.

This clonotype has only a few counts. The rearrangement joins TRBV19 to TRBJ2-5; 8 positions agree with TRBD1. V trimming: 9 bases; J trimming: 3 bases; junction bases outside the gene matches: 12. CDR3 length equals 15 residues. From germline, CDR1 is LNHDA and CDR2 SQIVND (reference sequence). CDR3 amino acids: CASSPDRVGEETQYF. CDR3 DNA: TGTGCCAGCAGCCCGGACAGGGTAGGCGAAGAGACCCAGTACTTC. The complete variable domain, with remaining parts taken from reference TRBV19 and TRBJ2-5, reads DGGITQSPKYLFRKEGQNVTLSCEQNLNHDAMYWYRQDPGQGLRLIYYSQIVNDFQKGDIAEGYSVSREKKESFPLTVTSAQKNPTAFYLCASSPDRVGEETQYFGPGTRLLVL.

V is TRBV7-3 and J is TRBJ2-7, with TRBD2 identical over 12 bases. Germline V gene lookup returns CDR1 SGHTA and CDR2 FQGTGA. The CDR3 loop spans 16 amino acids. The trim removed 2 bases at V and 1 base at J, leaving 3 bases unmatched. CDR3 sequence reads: CASSLSGLAGSYEQYF. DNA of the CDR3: TGTGCCAGCAGCTTATCGGGACTAGCGGGTTCCTACGAGCAGTACTTC. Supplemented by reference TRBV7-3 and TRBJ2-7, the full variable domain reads GAGVSQTPSNKVTEKGKYVELRCDPISGHTALYWYRQSLGQGPEFLIYFQGTGAADDSGLPNDRFFAVRPEGSVSTLKIQRTERGDSAVYLCASSLSGLAGSYEQYFGPGTRLTVT.

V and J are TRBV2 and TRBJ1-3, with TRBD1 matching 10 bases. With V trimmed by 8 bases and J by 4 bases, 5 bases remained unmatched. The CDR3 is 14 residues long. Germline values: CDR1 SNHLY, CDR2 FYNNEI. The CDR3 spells CASFDRGHGNTIYF. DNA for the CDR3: TGTGCCAGCTTCGACAGGGGGCACGGAAACACCATATATTTT.

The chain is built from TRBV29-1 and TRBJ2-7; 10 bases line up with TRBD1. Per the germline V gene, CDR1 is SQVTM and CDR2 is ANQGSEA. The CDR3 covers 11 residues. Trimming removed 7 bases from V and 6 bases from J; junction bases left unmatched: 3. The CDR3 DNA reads TGCAGCGGACAGGGGGCGGGCGAGCAGTACTTC. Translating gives CSGQGAGEQYF.

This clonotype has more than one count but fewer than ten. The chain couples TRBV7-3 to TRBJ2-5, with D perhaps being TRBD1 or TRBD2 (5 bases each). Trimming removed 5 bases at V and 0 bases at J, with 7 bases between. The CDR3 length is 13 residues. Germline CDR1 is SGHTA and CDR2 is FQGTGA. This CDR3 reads CASSMGHQETQYF. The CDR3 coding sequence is TGTGCCAGCAGCATGGGACACCAAGAGACCCAGTACTTC.

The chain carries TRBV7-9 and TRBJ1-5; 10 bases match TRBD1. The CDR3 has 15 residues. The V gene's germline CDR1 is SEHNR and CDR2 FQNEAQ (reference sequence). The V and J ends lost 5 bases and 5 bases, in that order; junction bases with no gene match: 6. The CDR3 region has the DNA TGTGCCAGCAGCCCCGGGACAGGGGTCCATCAGCCCCAGCATTTT. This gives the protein CASSPGTGVHQPQHF.

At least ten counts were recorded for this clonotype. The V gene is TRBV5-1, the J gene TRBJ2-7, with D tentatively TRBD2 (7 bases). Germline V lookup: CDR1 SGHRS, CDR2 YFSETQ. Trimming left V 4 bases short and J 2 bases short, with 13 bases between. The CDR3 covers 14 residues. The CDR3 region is CASSPGGSAYEQYF. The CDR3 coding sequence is TGCGCCAGCAGCCCGGGGGGCAGTGCCTACGAGCAGTACTTC.

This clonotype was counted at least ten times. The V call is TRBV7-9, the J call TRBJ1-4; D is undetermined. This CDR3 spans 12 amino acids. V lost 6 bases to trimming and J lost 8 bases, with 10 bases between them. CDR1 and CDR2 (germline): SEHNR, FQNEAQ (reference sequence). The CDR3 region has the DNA TGTGCCAGCAGGATGGGAGGAGAAAAACTGTTTTTT. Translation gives CASRMGGEKLFF.

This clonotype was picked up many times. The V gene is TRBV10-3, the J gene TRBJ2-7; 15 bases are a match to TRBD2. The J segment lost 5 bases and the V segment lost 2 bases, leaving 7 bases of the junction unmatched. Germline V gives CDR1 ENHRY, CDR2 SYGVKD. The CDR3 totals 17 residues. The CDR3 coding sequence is TGTGCCATCAGTGAGCCGGGACTAGCGGGGGGTCGGGACGAGCAGTACTTC. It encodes CAISEPGLAGGRDEQYF.

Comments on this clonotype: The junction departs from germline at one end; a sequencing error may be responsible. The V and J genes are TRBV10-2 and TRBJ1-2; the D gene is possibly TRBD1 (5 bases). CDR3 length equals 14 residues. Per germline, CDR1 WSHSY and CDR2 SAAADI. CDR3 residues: CASKRVRDGCGYTF. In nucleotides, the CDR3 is TGTGCCAGCAAGAGGGTCAGGGATGGCTGTGGCTACACCTTC.

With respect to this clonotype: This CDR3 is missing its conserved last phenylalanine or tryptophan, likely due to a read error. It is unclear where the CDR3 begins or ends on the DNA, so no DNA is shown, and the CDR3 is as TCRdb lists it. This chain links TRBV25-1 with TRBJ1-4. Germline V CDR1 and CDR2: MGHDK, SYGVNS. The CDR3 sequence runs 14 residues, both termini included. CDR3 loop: CASSDLAGMRYFGP.

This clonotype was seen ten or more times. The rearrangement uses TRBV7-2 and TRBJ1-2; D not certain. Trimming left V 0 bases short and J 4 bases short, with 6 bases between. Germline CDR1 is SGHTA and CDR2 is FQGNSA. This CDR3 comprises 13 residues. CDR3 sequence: CASSLAGLYGYTF. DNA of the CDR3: TGTGCCAGCAGCTTAGCAGGCCTCTATGGCTACACCTTC.

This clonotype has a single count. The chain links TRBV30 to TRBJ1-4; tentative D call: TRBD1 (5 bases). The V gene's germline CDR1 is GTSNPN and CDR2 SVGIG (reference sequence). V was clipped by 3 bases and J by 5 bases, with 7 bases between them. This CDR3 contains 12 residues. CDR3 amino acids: CAWRGENEKLFF. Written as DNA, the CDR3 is TGTGCCTGGAGAGGGGAAAATGAAAAACTGTTTTTT.

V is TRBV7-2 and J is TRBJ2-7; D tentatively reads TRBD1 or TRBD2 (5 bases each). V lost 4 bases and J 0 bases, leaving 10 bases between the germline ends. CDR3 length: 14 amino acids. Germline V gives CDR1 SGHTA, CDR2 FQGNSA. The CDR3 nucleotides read TGTGCCAGCAGCTGGGACGTGAGCTCCTACGAGCAGTACTTC. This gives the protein CASSWDVSSYEQYF.

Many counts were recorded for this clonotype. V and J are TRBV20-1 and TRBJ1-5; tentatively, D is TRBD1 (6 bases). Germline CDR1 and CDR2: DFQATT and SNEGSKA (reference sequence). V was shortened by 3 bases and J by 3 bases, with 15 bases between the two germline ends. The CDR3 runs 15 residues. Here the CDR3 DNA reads TGCAGTGCTAGGGGGGCAGGCATAGCCAATCAGCCCCAGCATTTT. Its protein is CSARGAGIANQPQHF.

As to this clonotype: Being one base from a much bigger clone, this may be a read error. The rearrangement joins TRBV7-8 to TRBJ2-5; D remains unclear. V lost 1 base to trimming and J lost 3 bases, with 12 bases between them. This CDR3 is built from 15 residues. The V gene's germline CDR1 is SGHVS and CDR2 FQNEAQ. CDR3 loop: CASSLGARREETQYF. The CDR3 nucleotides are TGTGCCAGCAGCTTAGGGGCCCGGAGAGAAGAGACCCAGTACTTC.

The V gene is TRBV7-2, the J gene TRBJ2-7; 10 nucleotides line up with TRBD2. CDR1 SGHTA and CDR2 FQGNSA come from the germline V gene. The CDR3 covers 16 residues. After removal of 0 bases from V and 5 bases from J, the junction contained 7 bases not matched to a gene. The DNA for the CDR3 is TGTGCCAGCAGCTTAGCGGCTAGCGGGAGTATCAACGAGCAGTACTTC. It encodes CASSLAASGSINEQYF.

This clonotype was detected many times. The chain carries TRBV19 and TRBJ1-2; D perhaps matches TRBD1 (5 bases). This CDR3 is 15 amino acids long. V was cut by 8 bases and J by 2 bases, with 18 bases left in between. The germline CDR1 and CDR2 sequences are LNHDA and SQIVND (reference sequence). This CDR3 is CASGGADYLNYGYTF. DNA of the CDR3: TGTGCCAGTGGAGGGGCAGATTATCTCAACTATGGCTACACCTTC.

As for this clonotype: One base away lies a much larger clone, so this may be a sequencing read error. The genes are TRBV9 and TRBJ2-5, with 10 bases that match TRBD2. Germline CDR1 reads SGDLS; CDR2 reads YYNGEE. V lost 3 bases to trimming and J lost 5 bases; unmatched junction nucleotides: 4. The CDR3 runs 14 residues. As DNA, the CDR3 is TGTGCCAGCAGCGCGACTAGCGGGTGGGAGACCCAGTACTTC. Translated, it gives CASSATSGWETQYF.

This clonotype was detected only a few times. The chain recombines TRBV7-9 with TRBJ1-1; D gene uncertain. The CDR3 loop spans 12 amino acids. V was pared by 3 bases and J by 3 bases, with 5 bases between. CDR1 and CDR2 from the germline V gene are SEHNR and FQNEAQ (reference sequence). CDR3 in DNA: TGTGCCAGCAGCTTTAGTGACACTGAAGCTTTCTTT. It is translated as CASSFSDTEAFF.

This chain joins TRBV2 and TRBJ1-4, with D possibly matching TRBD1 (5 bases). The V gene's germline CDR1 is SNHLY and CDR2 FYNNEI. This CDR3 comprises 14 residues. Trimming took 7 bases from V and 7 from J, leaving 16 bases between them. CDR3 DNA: TGTGCCAGCACCAGGCCAGTCGGGGGTGAAAAACTGTTTTTT. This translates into CASTRPVGGEKLFF.

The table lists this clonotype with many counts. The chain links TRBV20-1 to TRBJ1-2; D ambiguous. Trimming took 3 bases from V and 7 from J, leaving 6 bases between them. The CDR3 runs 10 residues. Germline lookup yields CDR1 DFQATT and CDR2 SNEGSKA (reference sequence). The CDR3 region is CSASQTGYTF. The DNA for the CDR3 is TGCAGTGCTAGCCAGACTGGCTACACCTTC.

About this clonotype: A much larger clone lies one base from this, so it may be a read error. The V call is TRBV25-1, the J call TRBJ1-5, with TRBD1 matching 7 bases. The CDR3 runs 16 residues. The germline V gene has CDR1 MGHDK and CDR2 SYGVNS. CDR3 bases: TGTGCCGGCAGCGAAGGAGGGGGCCGGGGCAATCAGCCCCAGCATTTT. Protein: CAGSEGGGRGNQPQHF. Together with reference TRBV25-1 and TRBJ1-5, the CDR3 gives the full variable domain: EADIYQTPRYLVIGTGKKITLECSQTMGHDKMYWYQQDPGMELHLIHYSYGVNSTEKGDLSSESTVSRIRTEHFPLTLESARPSHTSQYLCAGSEGGGRGNQPQHFGDGTRLSIL.